This TCR beta chain appears in the sequencing data of a study of T-cell memory formation after mild COVID-19 (dated by TCRdb to 2020 to 2023). With regard to the full study: Most TCR sequence clusters were specific to one of the two donors. In a couple of donors, T-cell clones that expanded and contracted after mild COVID-19 were tracked by sequencing TCRalpha and TCRbeta repertoires over time. The cohort comprised two young, previously healthy adult volunteers, one female and one male. What the work shows at the level of the full study, not this receptor alone: The study included only a couple of mild cases, and larger cohorts that include severe cases with pre-infection samples were judged to be necessary. Contracting CD4+ clones turned up mainly in the CM and EM memory subsets, whereas EMRA was where CD8+ clones were enriched. Some responding clones were found in pre-infection memory, which suggests that pre-existing cross-reactive memory T cells took part in the SARS-CoV-2 response. Balanced CD4/CD8 phenotypes were observed for clones contracting from day 15 to 85, whereas a bias towards CD4+ was observed for a second wave of clones expanding from day 15 to 37. The second-wave clones that peaked on day 37 were not confirmed to be SARS-CoV-2 specific.

A remark on this clonotype: Its antigen has not been determined. The input lacks base qualities; no much larger clone sits a single base away.

Ficoll-Paque density gradient centrifugation was the method used to isolate PBMCs. Data came from an Illumina NovaSeq 6000. TCRalpha and TCRbeta cDNA libraries were constructed by 5'RACE with constant-segment primers, with sample barcodes and unique molecular identifiers being introduced. Trizol reagent was used to extract RNA from every sample. Amplification of the libraries took two PCR steps, and the second step added a second sample barcode plus Illumina TruSeq adapters. The libraries were sequenced on an Illumina NovaSeq using 2 x 150 bp paired-end reads. On the authors' methods: The reads were demultiplexed and collapsed into UMI-guided consensus sequences using migec v1.2.7. Using mixcr v2.1.11, UMI consensuses were aligned to TRA and TRB V and J templates and then assembled into clonotypes. Expanded or contracted clonotypes were those called significant by both edgeR and NoisET, with noise models trained on biological replicates. For edgeR calls, a false discovery rate-adjusted p below 0.01 and a log2 fold-change threshold of 1 were applied. As an exploratory analysis of dynamics, max-normalized trajectories of the 1000 most abundant clonotypes were examined with PCA combined with hierarchical clustering. The CD4 or CD8 phenotype of responding clones was assigned using the separately sequenced CD4+ and CD8+ repertoires. TCRdb itself trimmed the public reads at Q25 with fastp, ran MiXCR and retained productive beta chains. Each CDR3 protein appears once, grouped with its most common genes and DNA. Here the V and J calls rest on TCRdb's processing, not on the authors' analysis. The sample table lists approximately 150,000 distinct CDR3 sequences, roughly 14% of them with a count of one. 13% to 15% of the sample is in the top ten clones.

Taken from the germline V gene, the CDR1 and CDR2 loops are SGHTA and FQGTGA. Reading from cysteine to phenylalanine, the CDR3 counts 12 amino acids. The sequence is cut down to CDR3 DNA, 36 bases in frame from base 1. Cut back by 6 bases and 1 base, the V and J ends lie 3 bases apart. The specimen was PBMCs or a T cell subset sorted from them (not recorded which). The receptor comes from an adult woman who had mild COVID-19 (a few samples of this study predate the infection). The sample titles of this study are shuffled in the database, so cell type and time point are left out; the donor was told from shared clones. The V gene is TRBV7-3 and the J gene is TRBJ2-2; no D gene is confidently identified. In nucleotide form, the sequence is TGTGCCAGCAGTGGGAACACCGGGGAGCTGTTTTTT. It codes for CASSGNTGELFF.